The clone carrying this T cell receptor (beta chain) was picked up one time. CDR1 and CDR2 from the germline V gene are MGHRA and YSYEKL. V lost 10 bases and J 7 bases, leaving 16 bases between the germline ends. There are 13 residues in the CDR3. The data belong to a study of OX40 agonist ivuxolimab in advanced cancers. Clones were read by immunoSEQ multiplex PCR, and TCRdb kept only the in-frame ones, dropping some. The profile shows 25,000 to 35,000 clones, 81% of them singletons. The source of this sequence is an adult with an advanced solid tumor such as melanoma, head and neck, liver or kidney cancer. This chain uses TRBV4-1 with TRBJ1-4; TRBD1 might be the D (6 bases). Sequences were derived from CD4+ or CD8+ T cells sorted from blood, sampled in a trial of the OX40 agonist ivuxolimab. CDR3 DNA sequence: TGCGCCACCCTGGACAGTTTGGGTGAAAAACTGTTTTTT. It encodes CATLDSLGEKLFF.